One sample yielded the 20 T cell receptor beta chains listed below, sequenced in a study of T cell changes during pregnancy in multiple sclerosis. Generated by immunoSEQ multiplex PCR, the TCRdb table keeps only in-frame clones and is missing some. The sample consists of approximately 20,000 clones, roughly 87% of them appearing once. The input for sequencing was CD8+ T cells from peripheral blood mononuclear cells, taken after pregnancy. Source of these receptors: a female donor with multiple sclerosis, enrolled in a pregnancy study.

The CDR3: CASSDGRFDTIYF. CDR3 bases: TGCGCCAGCAGTGACGGCAGGTTCGACACCATATATTTT. V and J are TRBV10-1 and TRBJ1-3; D uncertain. CDR1 is WNHNN, CDR2 SYGVQD, per germline (reference sequence). Trimming left V 3 bases short and J 8 bases short, with 11 bases between. The CDR3 loop spans 13 amino acids.

CDR3 protein: CASSEDSANYGYTF. In DNA form, the CDR3 reads TGTGCCAGCAGTGAGGACAGCGCGAACTATGGCTACACCTTC. The chain employs TRBV6-1 and TRBJ1-2; D is perhaps TRBD1 (6 bases). Germline-derived CDR1 and CDR2 are MNHNS and SASEGT. Trimming removed 3 bases from V and 2 bases from J, with 10 bases in between. The CDR3 has 14 residues.

J is TRBJ2-2 and V is TRBV29-1; the D is unclear. The CDR3 covers 12 residues. Germline CDR1 and CDR2: SQVTM and ANQGSEA. Trimming left V 5 bases short and J 1 base short, with 5 bases between. The CDR3 loop is CSVTENTGELFF. CDR3 coding DNA: TGCAGCGTTACAGAGAACACCGGGGAGCTGTTTTTT.

The V and J genes are TRBV4-1 and TRBJ2-7, with D tentatively TRBD1 (6 bases). The V end was cut by 2 bases, the J end by 5 bases, with 13 bases between. This CDR3 has 14 residues. Germline-derived CDR1 and CDR2 are MGHRA and YSYEKL. The CDR3 DNA sequence: TGCGCCAGCAGCCAATCGGCAGGGGACGACGAGCAGTACTTC. Its protein is CASSQSAGDDEQYF.

The V call is TRBV7-9, the J call TRBJ1-1, with 8 bases lining up with TRBD1. This CDR3 is built from 14 residues. The germline CDR1 and CDR2 sequences are SEHNR and FQNEAQ (reference sequence). The V and J ends lost 5 bases and 4 bases, in that order; junction bases with no gene match: 6. DNA of the CDR3: TGTGCCAGCAGCCCTCCTACAGGGGGCACTGAAGCTTTCTTT. Protein: CASSPPTGGTEAFF.

The chain has TRBV23-1 and TRBJ1-2; TRBD1 matches 7 bases. TRBV23-1 qualifies as an ORF whose function is uncertain. J lost 6 bases, V lost 0 bases, and 13 bases had no gene match. The CDR3 runs 17 residues. Here the CDR3 reads CASSQSNTGAIDDGYTF. The DNA for the CDR3 is TGCGCCAGCAGTCAATCGAATACAGGGGCAATCGATGATGGCTACACCTTC.

The chain uses TRBV7-9 and TRBJ2-5, with D unclear. Germline V gene data show CDR1 as SEHNR and CDR2 as FQNEAQ (reference sequence). This CDR3 is built from 14 residues. Trimming removed 5 bases at V and 0 bases at J, with 10 bases between. The DNA of the CDR3 is TGTGCCAGCAGCCTAACAGAGTACCAAGAGACCCAGTACTTC. Encoded protein: CASSLTEYQETQYF.

V usage is TRBV27 and J usage is TRBJ2-7; D not resolved. The germline gives CDR1 MNHEY, CDR2 SMNVEV (reference sequence). The CDR3 covers 13 residues. The ends were cut back, 0 bases at V and 1 base at J, with 4 bases in the middle. The CDR3 DNA sequence: TGTGCCAGCAGTTTATCGGCTTCCTACGAGCAGTACTTC. Protein sequence: CASSLSASYEQYF.

Note on this clone: One end of the junction is discordant with germline, which a read error may explain. V gene TRBV4-1 combines with J gene TRBJ2-7; TRBD1 matches at 9 bases. CDR3 length equals 15 residues. The germline CDR1 and CDR2 sequences are MGHRA and YSYEKL. The CDR3 DNA reads TGCACCAGCAGCCGAACGACAGGGGGCTCCTACGAGCAGTACTTC. It is translated as CTSSRTTGGSYEQYF.

V is TRBV7-9 and J is TRBJ2-7, with 7 bases lining up with TRBD2. Germline V gene sequence: CDR1 SEHNR, CDR2 FQNEAQ (reference sequence). The CDR3 runs to 14 residues. The V segment lost 5 bases and the J segment 2 bases; nucleotides outside the gene matches: 6. CDR3 nucleotide sequence: TGTGCCAGCAGCCCTCGGGAGGTCCCCTACGAGCAGTACTTC. As protein: CASSPREVPYEQYF.

The V gene is TRBV10-3, the J gene TRBJ2-2; a weak D match, TRBD2 (6 bases). Germline CDR1 reads ENHRY; CDR2 reads SYGVKD. Trimming shortened V by 9 bases and J by 4 bases, and 15 bases separated the two germline ends. The CDR3 length is 14 residues. CDR3 protein: CAISTSGATGELFF. CDR3 nucleotide sequence: TGTGCCATTTCGACTTCGGGAGCCACCGGGGAGCTGTTTTTT.

The chain links TRBV11-2 to TRBJ1-2, with D unclear. Germline values: CDR1 SGHAT, CDR2 FQNNGV. Trimming cost V 2 bases and J 1 base, with 20 bases left between them. The CDR3 has 18 amino acids. For the CDR3, the DNA is TGTGCCAGCAGCTTAATTTCGGGAGAGCTTCATCTTAACTATGGCTACACCTTC. It translates to CASSLISGELHLNYGYTF. The variable domain in full, completed from reference TRBV11-2 and TRBJ1-2, reads EAGVAQSPRYKIIEKRQSVAFWCNPISGHATLYWYQQILGQGPKLLIQFQNNGVVDDSQLPKDRFSAERLKGVDSTLKIQPAKLEDSAVYLCASSLISGELHLNYGYTFGSGTRLTVV.

This chain joins TRBV5-1 and TRBJ2-6; D remains unclear. Germline V CDR1 and CDR2: SGHRS, YFSETQ. This CDR3 has 15 amino acids. The V end was cut by 4 bases, the J end by 0 bases, with 8 bases between. CDR3 coding DNA: TGCGCCAGCAGCGAAGGAGTCTCTGGGGCCAACGTCCTGACTTTC. Translating it yields CASSEGVSGANVLTF.

V and J are TRBV9 and TRBJ2-1; 7 bases match TRBD2. Germline values: CDR1 SGDLS, CDR2 YYNGEE. This CDR3 is 13 amino acids long. Trimming at V came to 5 bases and at J to 2 bases, leaving 1 base not matched to a gene. The CDR3 sequence: CASRGLPYNEQFF. The DNA of the CDR3 is TGTGCCAGCAGGGGACTACCCTACAATGAGCAGTTCTTC.

V and J are TRBV18 and TRBJ2-5; 11 bases are shared with TRBD2. CDR3 length: 17 residues. Germline V gene data show CDR1 as KGHSH and CDR2 as LQKENI. V gave up 2 bases and J gave up 5 bases; unmatched junction bases: 10. As DNA, the CDR3 is TGTGCCAGCTCACCAATTATGACTAGCGGGATGGGGGAGACCCAGTACTTC. It codes for CASSPIMTSGMGETQYF.

The rearrangement uses TRBV6-4 and TRBJ2-4; 13 bases line up with TRBD2. CDR3 length equals 15 residues. Germline V gene lookup returns CDR1 MRHNA and CDR2 SNTAGT. J was trimmed by 7 bases and V by 5 bases; bases with no gene match: 5. In nucleotides, the CDR3 is TGTGCCAGCAGTCGACTAGCGGGAGGTAGTAACATTCAGTACTTC. Amino acid sequence: CASSRLAGGSNIQYF.

CDR3 nucleotide sequence: TGTGCCAGCAGCCGACTTACCTCGACAGGGTTGTATACGGCTTTCTTT. Translation: CASSRLTSTGLYTAFF. The chain has TRBV27 and TRBJ1-1, with TRBD1 matching over 7 bases. Germline-derived CDR1 and CDR2 are MNHEY and SMNVEV (reference sequence). The junction had 21 bases not matched to a gene; V was cut back by 6 bases and J by 11 bases. There are 16 residues in the CDR3.

The rearrangement links TRBV4-3 to TRBJ2-2; a possible D gene is TRBD2 (6 bases). Germline-derived CDR1 and CDR2 are LGHNA and YSLEER. V dropped 1 base and J dropped 6 bases, with 15 bases sitting between them. The CDR3 totals 16 residues. The CDR3 nucleotides are TGCGCCAGCAGCCAAGCTGTTGGAGGGGTAGCCGGGGAGCTGTTTTTT. It encodes CASSQAVGGVAGELFF.

This chain links TRBV4-1 with TRBJ2-3; 9 bases are a match to TRBD1. CDR3 length equals 17 residues. Trimming cost V 2 bases and J 2 bases; bases outside gene matches: 8. Germline lookup yields CDR1 MGHRA and CDR2 YSYEKL. The CDR3 DNA reads TGCGCCAGCAGCCAAAGGGACAGGGTTACCCCCACAGATACGCAGTATTTT. Translation gives CASSQRDRVTPTDTQYF.

The J gene is TRBJ2-2, the V gene TRBV28; TRBD1 matches 7 bases. The CDR3 runs to 15 residues. The V gene's germline CDR1 is MDHEN and CDR2 SYDVKM. J was trimmed by 1 base and V by 5 bases; bases with no gene match: 4. The CDR3 DNA follows: TGTGCCAGCAGTCCCTGGACAGGGAACACCGGGGAGCTGTTTTTT. Protein product: CASSPWTGNTGELFF.